The clone carrying this TCR beta chain was seen just once. Sequencing was performed with immunoSEQ multiplex PCR; in TCRdb, only in-frame clones are kept and a portion is missing. The sample carries about 220,000 clones, roughly four fifths recorded once. This entry is derived from a study of blood T cell repertoires in COVID-19. Overall study context: PBMCs, B-cell-depleted T cells, or T cells were the source of the cDNA or gDNA that made up the material.

The CDR3 is 16 amino acids. Germline CDR1 reads SEHNR; CDR2 reads FQNEAQ (reference sequence). J was trimmed by 7 bases and V by 1 base; bases with no gene match: 7. The receptor was isolated from an older woman who had recovered from COVID-19. The V and J genes are TRBV7-9 and TRBJ2-1; TRBD2 matches at 10 bases. What was sequenced was PBMCs or T cells enriched from blood (not recorded which). The CDR3 protein is CASSLGIAGGRNEQFF. CDR3 nucleotide sequence: TGTGCCAGCAGCTTAGGAATAGCGGGAGGTCGGAATGAGCAGTTCTTC.